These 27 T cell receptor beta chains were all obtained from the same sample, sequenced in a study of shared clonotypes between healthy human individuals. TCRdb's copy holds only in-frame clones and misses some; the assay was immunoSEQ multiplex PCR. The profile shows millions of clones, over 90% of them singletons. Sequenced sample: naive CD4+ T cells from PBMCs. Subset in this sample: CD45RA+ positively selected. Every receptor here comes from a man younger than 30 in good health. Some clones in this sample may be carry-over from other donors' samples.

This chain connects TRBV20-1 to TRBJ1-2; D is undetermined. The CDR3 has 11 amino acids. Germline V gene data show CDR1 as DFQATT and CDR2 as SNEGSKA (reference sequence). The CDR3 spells CSLLRAHRYTF. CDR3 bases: TGCAGCCTCCTTAGGGCGCATCGCTACACCTTC.

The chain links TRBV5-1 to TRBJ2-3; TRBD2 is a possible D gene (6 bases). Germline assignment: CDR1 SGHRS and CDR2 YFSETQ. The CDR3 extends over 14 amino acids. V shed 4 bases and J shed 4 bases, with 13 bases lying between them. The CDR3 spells CASSPAGAPDTQYF. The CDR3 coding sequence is TGCGCCAGCAGCCCAGCGGGCGCCCCAGATACGCAGTATTTT. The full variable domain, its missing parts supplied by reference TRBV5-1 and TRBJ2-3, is KAGVTQTPRYLIKTRGQQVTLSCSPISGHRSVSWYQQTPGQGLQFLFEYFSETQRNKGNFPGRFSGRQFSNSRSEMNVSTLELGDSALYLCASSPAGAPDTQYFGPGTRLTVL.

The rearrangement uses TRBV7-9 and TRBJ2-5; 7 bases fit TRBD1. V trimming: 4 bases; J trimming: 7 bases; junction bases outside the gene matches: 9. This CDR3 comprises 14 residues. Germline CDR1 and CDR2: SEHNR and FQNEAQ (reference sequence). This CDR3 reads CASSSSGDRGTQYF. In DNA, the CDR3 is TGTGCCAGCAGCTCCAGTGGGGACAGAGGGACCCAGTACTTC.

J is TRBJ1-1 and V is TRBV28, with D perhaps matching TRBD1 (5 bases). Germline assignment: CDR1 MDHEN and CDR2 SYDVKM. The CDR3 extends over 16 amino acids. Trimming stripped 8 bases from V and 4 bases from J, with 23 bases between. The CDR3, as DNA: TGTGCCAGCCTGGGCCACCTCTTCATGGGGGGCACTGAAGCTTTCTTT. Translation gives CASLGHLFMGGTEAFF.

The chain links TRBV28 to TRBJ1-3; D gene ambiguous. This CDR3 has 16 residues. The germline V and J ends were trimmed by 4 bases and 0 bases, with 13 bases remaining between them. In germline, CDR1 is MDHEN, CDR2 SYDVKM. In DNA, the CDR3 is TGTGCCAGCAGTTATTCCCCGACAAGCTCTGGAAACACCATATATTTT. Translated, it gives CASSYSPTSSGNTIYF.

The CDR3 spells CASSKGQARYSFASEKLFF. DNA for the CDR3: TGTGCCAGCTCGAAGGGACAGGCCCGATATTCCTTTGCGAGTGAAAAACTGTTTTTT. V is TRBV6-9 and J is TRBJ1-4; 8 nucleotides line up with TRBD1. Germline trimming cut 8 bases from V and 7 bases from J; bases unmatched to any gene: 24. The germline gives CDR1 MNHGY, CDR2 SVAAGI. CDR3 size: 19 residues.

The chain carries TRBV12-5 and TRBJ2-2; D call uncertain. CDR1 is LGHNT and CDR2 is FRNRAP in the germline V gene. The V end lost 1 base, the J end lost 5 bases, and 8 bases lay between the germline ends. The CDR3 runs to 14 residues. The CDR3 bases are TGTGCTAGTGGTTTGGGCGAGATAACCGGGGAGCTGTTTTTT. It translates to CASGLGEITGELFF.

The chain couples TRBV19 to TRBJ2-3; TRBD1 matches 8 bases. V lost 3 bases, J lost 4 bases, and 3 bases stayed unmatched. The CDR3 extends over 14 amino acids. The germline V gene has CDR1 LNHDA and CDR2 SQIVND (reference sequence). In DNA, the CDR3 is TGTGCCAGTAGTATCACAGGGGGTGCAGATACGCAGTATTTT. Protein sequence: CASSITGGADTQYF.

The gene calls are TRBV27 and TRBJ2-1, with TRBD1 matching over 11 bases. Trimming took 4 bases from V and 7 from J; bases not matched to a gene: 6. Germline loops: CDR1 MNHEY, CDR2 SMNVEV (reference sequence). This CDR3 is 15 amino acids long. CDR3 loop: CASSSGQGAVNEQFF. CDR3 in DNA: TGTGCCAGCAGTTCTGGACAGGGGGCGGTGAATGAGCAGTTCTTC.

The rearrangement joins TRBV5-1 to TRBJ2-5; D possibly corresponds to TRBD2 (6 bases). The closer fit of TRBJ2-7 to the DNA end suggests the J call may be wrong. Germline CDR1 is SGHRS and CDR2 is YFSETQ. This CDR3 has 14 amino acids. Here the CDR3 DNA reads TGCGCCAGCAGCTTGGTCGGGAGAGTCTACGAGCAGTACTTC. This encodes CASSLVGRVYEQYF.

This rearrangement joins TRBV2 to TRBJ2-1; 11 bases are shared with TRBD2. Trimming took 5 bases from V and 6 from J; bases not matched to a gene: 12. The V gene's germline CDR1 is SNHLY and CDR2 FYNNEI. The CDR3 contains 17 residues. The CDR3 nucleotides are TGTGCCAGCAGTTTCAGTTTAGCGGGAGGGCCCTCCAATGAGCAGTTCTTC. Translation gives CASSFSLAGGPSNEQFF.

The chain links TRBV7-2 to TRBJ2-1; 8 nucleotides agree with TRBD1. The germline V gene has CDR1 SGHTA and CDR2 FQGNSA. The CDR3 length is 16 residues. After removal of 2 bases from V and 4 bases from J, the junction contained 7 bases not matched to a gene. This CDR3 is CASSLIVQGGYNEQFF. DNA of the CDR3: TGTGCCAGCAGCTTAATTGTACAGGGGGGTTACAATGAGCAGTTCTTC.

The CDR3 protein is CASSVEGLAGWPDTQYF. The CDR3 DNA follows: TGTGCCAGCAGCGTAGAGGGACTAGCGGGATGGCCAGATACGCAGTATTTT. The V call is TRBV9, the J call TRBJ2-3; 13 positions agree with TRBD2. This CDR3 is 17 amino acids long. CDR1 and CDR2 from the germline V gene are SGDLS and YYNGEE. Trimming took 0 bases from V and 4 from J; bases not matched to a gene: 5.

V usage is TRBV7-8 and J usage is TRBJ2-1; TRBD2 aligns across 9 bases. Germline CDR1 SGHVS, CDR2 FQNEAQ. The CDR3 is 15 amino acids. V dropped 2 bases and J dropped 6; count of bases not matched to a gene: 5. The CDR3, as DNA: TGTGCCAGCAGCTTAAATCTAGCGGGATTCAATGAGCAGTTCTTC. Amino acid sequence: CASSLNLAGFNEQFF. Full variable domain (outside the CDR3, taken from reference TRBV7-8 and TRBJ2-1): GAGVSQSPRYKVAKRGQDVALRCDPISGHVSLFWYQQALGQGPEFLTYFQNEAQLDKSGLPSDRFFAERPEGSVSTLKIQRTQQEDSAVYLCASSLNLAGFNEQFFGPGTRLTVL.

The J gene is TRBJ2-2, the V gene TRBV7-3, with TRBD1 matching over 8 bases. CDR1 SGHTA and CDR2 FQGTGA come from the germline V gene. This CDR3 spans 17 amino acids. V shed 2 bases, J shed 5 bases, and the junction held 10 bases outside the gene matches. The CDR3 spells CASSLHGDRGGTGELFF. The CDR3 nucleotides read TGTGCCAGCAGCTTACATGGAGACAGGGGTGGAACCGGGGAGCTGTTTTTT. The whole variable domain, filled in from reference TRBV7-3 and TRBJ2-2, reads GAGVSQTPSNKVTEKGKYVELRCDPISGHTALYWYRQSLGQGPEFLIYFQGTGAADDSGLPNDRFFAVRPEGSVSTLKIQRTERGDSAVYLCASSLHGDRGGTGELFFGEGSRLTVL.

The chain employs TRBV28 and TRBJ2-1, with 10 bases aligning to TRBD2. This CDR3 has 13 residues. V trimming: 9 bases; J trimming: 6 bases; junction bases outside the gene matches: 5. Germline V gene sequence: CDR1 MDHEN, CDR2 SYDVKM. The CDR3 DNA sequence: TGTGCCAGTTTAGCGGGAGGCCCCAATGAGCAGTTCTTC. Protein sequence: CASLAGGPNEQFF.

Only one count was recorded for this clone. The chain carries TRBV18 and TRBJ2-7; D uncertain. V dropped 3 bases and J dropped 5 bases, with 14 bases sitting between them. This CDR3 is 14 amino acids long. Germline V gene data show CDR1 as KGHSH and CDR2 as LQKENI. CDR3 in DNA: TGTGCCAGCTCACCTTATTTAGGACGGGACGAGCAGTACTTC. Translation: CASSPYLGRDEQYF.

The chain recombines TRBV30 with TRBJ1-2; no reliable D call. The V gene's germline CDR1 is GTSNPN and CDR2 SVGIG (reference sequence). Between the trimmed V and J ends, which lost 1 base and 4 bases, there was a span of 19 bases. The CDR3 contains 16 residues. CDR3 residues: CAWSAHPPYIFYGYTF. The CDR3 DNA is TGTGCCTGGAGTGCCCACCCGCCCTACATTTTCTATGGCTACACCTTC.

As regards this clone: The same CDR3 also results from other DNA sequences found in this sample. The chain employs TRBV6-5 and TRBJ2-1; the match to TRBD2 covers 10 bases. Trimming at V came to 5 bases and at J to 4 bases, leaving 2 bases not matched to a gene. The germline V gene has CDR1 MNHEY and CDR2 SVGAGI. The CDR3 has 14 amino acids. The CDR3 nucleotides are TGTGCCAGCAGTAGACTAGCGGGTTACAATGAGCAGTTCTTC. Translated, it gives CASSRLAGYNEQFF.

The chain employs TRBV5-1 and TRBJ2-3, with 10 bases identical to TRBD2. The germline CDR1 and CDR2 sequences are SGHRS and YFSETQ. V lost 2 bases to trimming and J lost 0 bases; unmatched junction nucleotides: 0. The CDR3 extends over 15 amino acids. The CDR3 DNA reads TGCGCCAGCAGCTTTAGCGGGGGGAGCACAGATACGCAGTATTTT. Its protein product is CASSFSGGSTDTQYF.

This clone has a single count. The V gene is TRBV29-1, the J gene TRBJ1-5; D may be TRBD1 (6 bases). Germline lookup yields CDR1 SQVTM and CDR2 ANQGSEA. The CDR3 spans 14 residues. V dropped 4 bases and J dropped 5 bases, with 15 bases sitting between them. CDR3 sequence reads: CSVGDRSGDQPQHF. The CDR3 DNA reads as TGCAGCGTTGGAGACAGGTCAGGAGATCAGCCCCAGCATTTT.

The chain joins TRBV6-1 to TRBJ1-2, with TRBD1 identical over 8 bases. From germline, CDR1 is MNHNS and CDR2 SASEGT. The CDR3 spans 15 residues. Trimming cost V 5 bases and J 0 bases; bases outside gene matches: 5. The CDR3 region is CASSIRDRSNYGYTF. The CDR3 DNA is TGTGCCAGCAGTATCCGGGACAGGTCTAACTATGGCTACACCTTC.

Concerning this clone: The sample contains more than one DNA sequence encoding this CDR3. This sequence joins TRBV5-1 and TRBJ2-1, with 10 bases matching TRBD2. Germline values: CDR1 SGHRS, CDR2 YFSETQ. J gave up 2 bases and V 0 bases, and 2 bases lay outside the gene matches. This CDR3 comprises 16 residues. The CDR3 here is CASSLVLAGAYNEQFF. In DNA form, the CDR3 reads TGCGCCAGCAGCTTGGTTCTAGCGGGAGCCTACAATGAGCAGTTCTTC.

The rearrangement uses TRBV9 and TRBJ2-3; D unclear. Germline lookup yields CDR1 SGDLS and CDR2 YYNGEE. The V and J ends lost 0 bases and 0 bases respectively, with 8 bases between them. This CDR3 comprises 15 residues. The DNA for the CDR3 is TGTGCCAGCAGCGTAGCACCCGGGAGCACAGATACGCAGTATTTT. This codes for CASSVAPGSTDTQYF.

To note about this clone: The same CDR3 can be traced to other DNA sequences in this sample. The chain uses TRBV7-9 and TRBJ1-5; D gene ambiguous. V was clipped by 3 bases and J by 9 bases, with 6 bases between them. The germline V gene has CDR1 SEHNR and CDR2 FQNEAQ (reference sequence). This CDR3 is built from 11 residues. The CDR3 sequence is CASSLGGPQHF. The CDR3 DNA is TGTGCCAGCAGCTTGGGTGGGCCCCAGCATTTT.

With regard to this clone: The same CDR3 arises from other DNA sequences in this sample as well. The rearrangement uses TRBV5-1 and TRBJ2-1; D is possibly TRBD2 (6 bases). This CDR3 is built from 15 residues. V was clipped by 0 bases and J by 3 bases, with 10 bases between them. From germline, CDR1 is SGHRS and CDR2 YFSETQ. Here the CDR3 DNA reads TGCGCCAGCAGCTTGGTAGCGGACATCTACAATGAGCAGTTCTTC. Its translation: CASSLVADIYNEQFF.

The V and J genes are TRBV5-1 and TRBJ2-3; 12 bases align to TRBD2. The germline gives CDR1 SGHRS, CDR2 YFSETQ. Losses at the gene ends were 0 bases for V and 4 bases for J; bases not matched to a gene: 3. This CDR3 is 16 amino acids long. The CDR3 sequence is CASSLGLAGAPDTQYF. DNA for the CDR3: TGCGCCAGCAGCTTGGGACTAGCGGGAGCCCCAGATACGCAGTATTTT.